A selection of T cell receptor beta chains follows, all from one sample in a study of CD4+ T cells in melanoma. Repertoires were generated with immunoSEQ multiplex PCR, while TCRdb's copy carries only in-frame clones and drops some. Found here are more than 110,000 clones, roughly 91% of them singletons; the top ten hold over 1.5%. The receptors were gathered from a human donor with melanoma. Each CDR3 is given without its conserved first and last residue.

>TRBV29-1|TRBJ1-5
RRGGIGQPQH
>TRBV7-2|TRBJ2-3
ASSLVRLAGGGDTQY
>TRBV2|TRBJ1-5
ASRSFSTGGGQPQH
>TRBV5-4|TRBJ2-5
ASSLGLTETQY
>TRBV7-2|TRBJ1-2
ASSLERRYGYT
>TRBV5-4|TRBJ1-4
ASSNEGARREKLF
>TRBV2|TRBJ2-7
ASINRGSYEQY
>TRBV5-1|TRBJ1-1
ASSLPGGAEAF
>TRBV6-5|TRBJ2-7
ASRRDSVYEQY
>TRBV9|TRBJ1-6
ASSVRGAGNSPLH
>TRBV18|TRBJ2-7
ASSLTGTGDSYEQY
>TRBV6-5|TRBJ1-5
ASRGLGTANQPQH
>TRBV30|TRBJ1-5
AWDRQGTNFNQPQH
>TRBV11-3|TRBJ2-1
ASSGGGGLNEQF
>TRBV5-1|TRBJ1-1
ASSSGLGTEAF
>TRBV18|TRBJ2-7
ASSTGLVSYEQY
>TRBV2|TRBJ2-1
ASSEGRAPYNEQF
>TRBV6-1|TRBJ1-5
ASSERQVEQPQH